One and the same sample provided the 16 T cell receptor beta chains below, sequenced in a study of CD8 T cells in Susac syndrome. Reverse transcription used about 0.5 to 1 ug RNA and random hexamers. TCRdb recomputed calls from the immunoSEQ multiplex PCR reads with MiXCR, one row per CDR3 protein. The profile shows some 170,000 distinct CDR3 sequences, 94% of them singletons. The sequencing input was CD4+ T cells from PBMCs. These receptors all stem from a human donor with multiple sclerosis.

This clonotype appeared a single time. V is TRBV28 and J is TRBJ2-6; 7 positions match TRBD1. J gave up 0 bases and V 8 bases, and 7 bases lay outside the gene matches. From germline, CDR1 is MDHEN and CDR2 SYDVKM. The CDR3 is made up of 16 amino acids. CDR3 in amino acids: CASWDSRYSGANVLTF. The CDR3 DNA is TGTGCCAGCTGGGACAGCCGATACTCTGGGGCCAACGTCCTGACTTTC.

The genes are TRBV28 and TRBJ1-2, with TRBD1 as a possible D gene (6 bases). Germline V lookup: CDR1 MDHEN, CDR2 SYDVKM. Trimming left V 6 bases short and J 8 bases short, with 19 bases between. The CDR3 runs 14 residues. CDR3 loop: CASRTPDRMGGYTF. The CDR3 nucleotides are TGTGCCAGCAGGACCCCAGACAGGATGGGAGGCTACACCTTC.

The chain carries TRBV7-2 and TRBJ2-3, with 7 bases lining up with TRBD2. The junction had 14 bases not matched to a gene; V was cut back by 3 bases and J by 5 bases. The CDR3 has 17 amino acids. Germline V lookup: CDR1 SGHTA, CDR2 FQGNSA. The DNA for the CDR3 is TGTGCCAGCAGCTTGTCATTAGCGGGTGCCGTGGGAGATACGCAGTATTTT. Its protein product is CASSLSLAGAVGDTQYF.

This chain uses TRBV6-2 or TRBV6-3 with TRBJ2-3; TRBD2 matches 8 bases. This CDR3 is built from 13 residues. The junction had 6 bases not matched to a gene; V was cut back by 6 bases and J by 7 bases. Germline V CDR1 and CDR2: MNHEY, SVGEGT. Here the CDR3 DNA reads TGTGCCAGCAGACAGACTAGCGTGCATACGCAGTATTTT. Amino acid sequence: CASRQTSVHTQYF.

The chain uses TRBV2 and TRBJ1-2, with D perhaps TRBD1 (6 bases). Trimming took off 10 bases at V and 4 bases at J, with 19 bases between the two ends. Germline values: CDR1 SNHLY, CDR2 FYNNEI. The CDR3 is 14 amino acids. CDR3 loop: CATSREQGTYGYTF. The CDR3 bases are TGTGCCACCTCTAGGGAACAGGGAACCTATGGCTACACCTTC. The full variable domain, completed using reference TRBV2 and TRBJ1-2, is EPEVTQTPSHQVTQMGQEVILRCVPISNHLYFYWYRQILGQKVEFLVSFYNNEISEKSEIFDDQFSVERPDGSNFTLKIRSTKLEDSAMYFCATSREQGTYGYTFGSGTRLTVV.

The chain couples TRBV5-6 to TRBJ1-2, with a tentative D call TRBD1 (5 bases). Germline assignment: CDR1 SGHDT and CDR2 YYEEEE. The V and J ends lost 3 bases and 0 bases respectively, with 9 bases between them. The CDR3 runs 14 residues. CDR3 in DNA: TGTGCCAGCAGCTCGGGACGGGCTAACTATGGCTACACCTTC. It codes for CASSSGRANYGYTF. Full variable domain (outside the CDR3, taken from reference TRBV5-6 and TRBJ1-2): DAGVTQSPTHLIKTRGQQVTLRCSPKSGHDTVSWYQQALGQGPQFIFQYYEEEERQRGNFPDRFSGHQFPNYSSELNVNALLLGDSALYLCASSSGRANYGYTFGSGTRLTVV.

This clonotype was detected only once. CDR3 in amino acids: CASRSGTGVGYTF. CDR3 nucleotide sequence: TGTGCCAGCAGATCCGGGACAGGGGTTGGCTACACCTTC. The V gene is TRBV6-2 or TRBV6-3, the J gene TRBJ1-2; 10 nucleotides line up with TRBD1. Germline V gene sequence: CDR1 MNHEY, CDR2 SVGEGT. V gave up 6 bases and J gave up 7 bases; unmatched junction bases: 5. The CDR3 covers 13 residues.

The chain has TRBV20-1 and TRBJ2-3, with 8 bases that match TRBD2. The length of the CDR3 is 13 residues. The germline V gene encodes CDR1 DFQATT and CDR2 SNEGSKA (reference sequence). V gave up 6 bases and J gave up 2 bases; unmatched junction bases: 4. The CDR3 reads CSAAGGLTDTQYF. DNA for the CDR3: TGCAGTGCCGCGGGAGGACTCACAGATACGCAGTATTTT.

This CDR3 reads CSVKLLWGGYYSGYTF. The DNA for the CDR3 is TGCAGTGTAAAGCTTCTTTGGGGAGGGTACTATAGTGGCTACACCTTC. The gene calls are TRBV20-1 and TRBJ1-2; D remains ambiguous. Trimming stripped 7 bases from V and 7 bases from J, with 28 bases between. This CDR3 has 16 amino acids. Germline V gives CDR1 DFQATT, CDR2 SNEGSKA (reference sequence).

V gene TRBV5-1 combines with J gene TRBJ2-5; D is ambiguous. Germline V gene sequence: CDR1 SGHRS, CDR2 YFSETQ. CDR3 length equals 13 residues. Trimming took off 0 bases at V and 3 bases at J, with 6 bases between the two ends. This CDR3 reads CASSLDRKETQYF. The DNA of the CDR3 is TGCGCCAGCAGCTTGGACCGAAAAGAGACCCAGTACTTC.

The V and J genes are TRBV20-1 and TRBJ2-1; D may match TRBD1 or TRBD2 (5 bases each). V lost 0 bases to trimming and J lost 6 bases, with 9 bases between them. Germline V lookup: CDR1 DFQATT, CDR2 SNEGSKA (reference sequence). CDR3 length equals 13 residues. The CDR3 region is CSARDGTANEQFF. In nucleotides, the CDR3 is TGCAGTGCTAGAGACGGGACCGCCAATGAGCAGTTCTTC.

The V gene is TRBV20-1, the J gene TRBJ1-5; D is perhaps TRBD1 (5 bases). Trimming took off 5 bases at V and 5 bases at J, with 19 bases between the two ends. CDR3 length: 15 residues. The germline gives CDR1 DFQATT, CDR2 SNEGSKA (reference sequence). The CDR3 DNA sequence: TGCAGTGCTGGAAGGACCGCGGGGGGGGATCAGCCCCAGCATTTT. This codes for CSAGRTAGGDQPQHF.

The chain carries TRBV6-1 and TRBJ1-5; 10 bases map to TRBD1. The germline CDR1 and CDR2 sequences are MNHNS and SASEGT. The CDR3 has 16 residues. Trimming cost V 7 bases and J 4 bases; bases outside gene matches: 10. CDR3 amino acids: CASMQPGQGHNQPQHF. In nucleotides, the CDR3 is TGTGCCAGCATGCAACCGGGACAGGGGCATAATCAGCCCCAGCATTTT.

This chain connects TRBV19 to TRBJ1-1; 8 bases line up with TRBD1. Germline assignment: CDR1 LNHDA and CDR2 SQIVND (reference sequence). The CDR3 is made up of 15 amino acids. After removal of 6 bases from V and 4 bases from J, the junction contained 10 bases not matched to a gene. CDR3 in DNA: TGTGCCAGTAGCTCGACAGGGGCGACGGGCACTGAAGCTTTCTTT. Amino acids: CASSSTGATGTEAFF.

This sequence joins TRBV28 and TRBJ2-3; weak D call: TRBD2 (6 bases). This CDR3 spans 15 amino acids. The germline V gene encodes CDR1 MDHEN and CDR2 SYDVKM. V was cut by 4 bases and J by 4 bases, with 15 bases left in between. CDR3 bases: TGTGCCAGCAGTTCGGGGCGGGGACGGGCAGATACGCAGTATTTT. This gives the protein CASSSGRGRADTQYF.

In nucleotides, the CDR3 is TGCGCCAGCGGGACCGGGACAGACTCGCGCGAGCAGTACTTC. Translating it yields CASGTGTDSREQYF. The genes are TRBV23-1 and TRBJ2-7, with 7 positions matching TRBD1. TRBV23-1 has ORF status, its function being uncertain. V trimming: 8 bases; J trimming: 6 bases; junction bases outside the gene matches: 13. This CDR3 is built from 14 residues.